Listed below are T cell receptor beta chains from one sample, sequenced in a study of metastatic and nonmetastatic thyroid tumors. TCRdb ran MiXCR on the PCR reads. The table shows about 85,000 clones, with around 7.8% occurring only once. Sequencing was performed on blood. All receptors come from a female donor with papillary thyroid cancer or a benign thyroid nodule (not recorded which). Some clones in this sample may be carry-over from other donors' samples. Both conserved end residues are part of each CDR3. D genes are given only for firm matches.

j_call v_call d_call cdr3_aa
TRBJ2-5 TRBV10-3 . CAISESKGTGEETQYF
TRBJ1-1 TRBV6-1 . CATDPAGGYTEAFF
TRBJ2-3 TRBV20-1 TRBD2 CSARGTSGGNTDTQYF
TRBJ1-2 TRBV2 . CASSDRGVGGYTF
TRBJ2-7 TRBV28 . CASSSHGRGHF
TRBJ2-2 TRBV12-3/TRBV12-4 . CASSLQAGELFF
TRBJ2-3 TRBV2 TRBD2 CASSEARGGRDTQYF
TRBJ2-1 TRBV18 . CASSPSSGYNEQFF
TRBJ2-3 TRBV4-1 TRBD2 CASSQGRGESTDTQYF
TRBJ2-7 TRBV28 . CASSFLGHDEQYF
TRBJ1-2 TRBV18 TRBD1 CASSPGQDWWGGYTF
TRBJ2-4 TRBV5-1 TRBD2 CASSLSSGAIAKNIQYF
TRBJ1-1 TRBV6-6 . CASSYLAVEGNTEAFF
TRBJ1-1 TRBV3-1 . CASSQDPQINTEAFF
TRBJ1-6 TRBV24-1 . CATSDSSYNSPLHF
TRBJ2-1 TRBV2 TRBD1 CASSLGATGVYNEQFF
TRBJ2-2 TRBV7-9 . CASSLRETGELFF
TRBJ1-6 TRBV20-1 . CSARGAGEHSPLHF
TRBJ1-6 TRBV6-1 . CASSEAMTARVPLHF
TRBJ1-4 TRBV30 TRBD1 CAWSVGTGGNTNEKLFF
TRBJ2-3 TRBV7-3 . CASSPQTTYTDTQYF
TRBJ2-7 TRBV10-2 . CASWAGRYEQYF
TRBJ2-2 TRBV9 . CASSVVYTGELFF
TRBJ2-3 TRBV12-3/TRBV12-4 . CASSPTDGLSTDTQYF
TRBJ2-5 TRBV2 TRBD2 CASSGLGWASGGLGETQYF
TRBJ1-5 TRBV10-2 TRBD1 CAAAGQGVRPQHF
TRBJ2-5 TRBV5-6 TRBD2 CASSLVRGGLETQYF
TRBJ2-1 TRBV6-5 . CASSYRLAGEQFF
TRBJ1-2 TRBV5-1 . CASNREGINYGYTF
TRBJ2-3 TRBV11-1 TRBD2 CASSYGLAGGTNTQYF
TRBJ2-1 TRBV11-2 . CASSFGQGSYNEQFF
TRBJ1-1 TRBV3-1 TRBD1 CASSHSVRGWTEAFF
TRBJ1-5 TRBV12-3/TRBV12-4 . CASSFDNQPQHF
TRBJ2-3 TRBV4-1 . CASSQDPGSSTDTQYF
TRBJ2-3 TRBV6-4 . CASSDRTTGTQYF
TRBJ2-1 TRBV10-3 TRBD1 CAISRQGDYNEQFF
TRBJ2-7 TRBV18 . CASSPPGVGEQYF
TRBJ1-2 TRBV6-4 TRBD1 CASSVYPDRDNKGYTF
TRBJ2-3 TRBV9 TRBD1 CASGQGTTQYF
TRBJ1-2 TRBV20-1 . CSARGQGTYGYTF
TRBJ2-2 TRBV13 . CASSPSYTGELFF
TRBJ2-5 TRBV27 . CASTPWETQYF
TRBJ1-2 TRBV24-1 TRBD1 CAASDRDYGYTF
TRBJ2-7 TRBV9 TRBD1 CASSGDTGAGEQYF
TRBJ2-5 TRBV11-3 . CASSLGASVETQYF
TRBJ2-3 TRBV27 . CASSFARHLSTDTQYF
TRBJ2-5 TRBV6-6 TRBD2 CASSYGGGYETQYF
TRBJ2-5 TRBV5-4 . CASSFLEETQYF
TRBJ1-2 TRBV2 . CASSISQTPGYTF
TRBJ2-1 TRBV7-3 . CASSKGSGTGYNEQFF
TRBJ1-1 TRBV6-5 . CASSYSGKDTEAFF
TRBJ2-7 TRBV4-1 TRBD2 CASSQVGGGSPYEQYF
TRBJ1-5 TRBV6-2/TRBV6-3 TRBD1 CASSKQGATPNQPQHF
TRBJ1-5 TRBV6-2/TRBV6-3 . CASSDSSAQPQHF
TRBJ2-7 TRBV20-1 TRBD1 CSARVSGTGDSYEQYF
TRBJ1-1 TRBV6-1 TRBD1 CASSTTGGNTEAFF
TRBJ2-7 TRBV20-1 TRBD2 CSAETVGTSGLEQYF
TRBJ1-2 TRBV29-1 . CSVRLTGNYGYTF
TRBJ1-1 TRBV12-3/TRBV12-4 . CASSSRGGGDTEAFF